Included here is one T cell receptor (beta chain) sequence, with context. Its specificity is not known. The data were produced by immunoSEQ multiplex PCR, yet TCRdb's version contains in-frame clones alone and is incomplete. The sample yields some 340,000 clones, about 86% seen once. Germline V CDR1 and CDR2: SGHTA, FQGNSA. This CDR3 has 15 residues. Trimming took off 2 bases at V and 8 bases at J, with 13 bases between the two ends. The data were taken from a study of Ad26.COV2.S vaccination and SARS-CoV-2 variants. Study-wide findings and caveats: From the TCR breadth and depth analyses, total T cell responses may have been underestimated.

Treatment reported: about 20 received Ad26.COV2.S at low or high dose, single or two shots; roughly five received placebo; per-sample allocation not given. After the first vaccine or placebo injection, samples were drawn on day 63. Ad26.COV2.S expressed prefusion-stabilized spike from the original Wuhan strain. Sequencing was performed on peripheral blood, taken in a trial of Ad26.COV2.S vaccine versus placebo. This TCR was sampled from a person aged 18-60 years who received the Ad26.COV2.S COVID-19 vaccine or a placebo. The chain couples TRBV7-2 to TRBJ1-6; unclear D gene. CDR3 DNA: TGTGCCAGCAGCTTATTGCTCAGCGAGTATTCACCCCTCCACTTT. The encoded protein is CASSLLLSEYSPLHF.